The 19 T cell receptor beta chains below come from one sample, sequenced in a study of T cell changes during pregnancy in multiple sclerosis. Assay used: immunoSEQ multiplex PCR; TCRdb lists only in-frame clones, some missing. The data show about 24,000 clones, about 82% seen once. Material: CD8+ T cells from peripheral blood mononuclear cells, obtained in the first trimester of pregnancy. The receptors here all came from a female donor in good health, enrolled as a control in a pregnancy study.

The CDR3: CAWSEGTGTEQYF. In nucleotides, the CDR3 is TGTGCCTGGAGTGAAGGGACAGGGACCGAGCAGTACTTC. This chain connects TRBV30 to TRBJ2-7; 9 bases align to TRBD1. The trim removed 1 base at V and 6 bases at J, leaving 4 bases unmatched. This CDR3 contains 13 residues. Germline V gene lookup returns CDR1 GTSNPN and CDR2 SVGIG (reference sequence). Drawing the rest from reference TRBV30 and TRBJ2-7, the complete variable domain is SQTIHQWPATLVQPVGSPLSLECTVEGTSNPNLYWYRQAAGRGLQLLFYSVGIGQISSEVPQNLSASRPQDRQFILSSKKLLLSDSGFYLCAWSEGTGTEQYFGPGTRLTVT.

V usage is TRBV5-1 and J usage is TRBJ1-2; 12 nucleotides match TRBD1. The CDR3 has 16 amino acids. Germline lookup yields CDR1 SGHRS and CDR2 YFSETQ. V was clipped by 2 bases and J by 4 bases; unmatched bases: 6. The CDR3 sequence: CASSLTGTGGAYGYTF. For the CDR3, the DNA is TGCGCCAGCAGCTTAACCGGGACAGGGGGCGCCTATGGCTACACCTTC.

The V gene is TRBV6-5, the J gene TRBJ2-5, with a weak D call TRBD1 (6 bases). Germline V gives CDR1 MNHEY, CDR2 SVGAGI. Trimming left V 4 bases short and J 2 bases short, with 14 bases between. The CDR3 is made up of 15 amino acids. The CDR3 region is CASSSTGIGQETQYF. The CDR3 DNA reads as TGTGCCAGCAGTTCTACAGGGATAGGTCAAGAGACCCAGTACTTC.

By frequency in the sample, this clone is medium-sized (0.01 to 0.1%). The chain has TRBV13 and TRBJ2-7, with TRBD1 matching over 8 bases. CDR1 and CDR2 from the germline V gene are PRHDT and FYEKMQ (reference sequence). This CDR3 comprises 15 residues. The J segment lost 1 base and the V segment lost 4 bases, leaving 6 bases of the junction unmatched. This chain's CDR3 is CASSSRTGNSYEQYF. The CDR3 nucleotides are TGTGCCAGCAGCTCCCGGACAGGGAATTCCTACGAGCAGTACTTC.

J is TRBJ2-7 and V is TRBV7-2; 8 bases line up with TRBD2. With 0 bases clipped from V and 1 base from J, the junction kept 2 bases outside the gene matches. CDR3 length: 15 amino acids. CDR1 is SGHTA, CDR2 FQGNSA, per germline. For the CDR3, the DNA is TGTGCCAGCAGCTTAGCTAGCGGGGTGTCCTACGAGCAGTACTTC. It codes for CASSLASGVSYEQYF.

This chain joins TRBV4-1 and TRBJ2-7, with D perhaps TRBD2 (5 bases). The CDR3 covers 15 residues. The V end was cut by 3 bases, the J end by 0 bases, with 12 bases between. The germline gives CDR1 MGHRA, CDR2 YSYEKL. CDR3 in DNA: TGCGCCAGCAGCCACAGGACGGGGAGCTCCTACGAGCAGTACTTC. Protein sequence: CASSHRTGSSYEQYF.

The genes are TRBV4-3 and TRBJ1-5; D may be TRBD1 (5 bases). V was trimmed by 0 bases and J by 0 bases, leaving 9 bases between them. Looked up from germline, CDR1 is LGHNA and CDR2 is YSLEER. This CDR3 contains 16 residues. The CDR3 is CASSQDPGVSNQPQHF. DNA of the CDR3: TGCGCCAGCAGCCAAGATCCGGGGGTTAGCAATCAGCCCCAGCATTTT.

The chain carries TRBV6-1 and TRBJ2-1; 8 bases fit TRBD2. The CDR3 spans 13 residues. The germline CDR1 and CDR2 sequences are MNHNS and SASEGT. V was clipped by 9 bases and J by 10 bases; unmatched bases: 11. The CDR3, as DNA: TGTGCCAGTCAAGCGGGAGAGGGAAGCGAGCAGTTCTTC. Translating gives CASQAGEGSEQFF.

The CDR3 region has the DNA TGTGCCAGCAGCGTAGCCGGGACTAGCACAGATACGCAGTATTTT. It encodes CASSVAGTSTDTQYF. This chain uses TRBV9 with TRBJ2-3, with D possibly TRBD2 on 6 matching bases. The CDR3 extends over 15 amino acids. Germline assignment: CDR1 SGDLS and CDR2 YYNGEE. Trimming left V 0 bases short and J 0 bases short, with 8 bases between.

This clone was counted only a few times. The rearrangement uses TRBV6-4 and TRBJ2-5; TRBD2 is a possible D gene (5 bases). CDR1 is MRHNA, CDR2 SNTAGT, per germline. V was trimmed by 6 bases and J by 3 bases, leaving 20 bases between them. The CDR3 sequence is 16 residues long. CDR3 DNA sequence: TGTGCCAGCAGCGTTGGAGTGGGAGACGGGAAAGAGACCCAGTACTTC. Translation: CASSVGVGDGKETQYF.

CDR3 nucleotide sequence: TGCGCCAGCAGCCAAGACGCCAGCGGGGGGGAGACCCAGTACTTC. Translation gives CASSQDASGGETQYF. This chain joins TRBV4-3 and TRBJ2-5; TRBD2 matches 9 bases. CDR1 is LGHNA, CDR2 YSLEER, per germline. The CDR3 spans 15 residues. The ends lost 0 bases at V and 5 bases at J; junction bases unmatched: 4.

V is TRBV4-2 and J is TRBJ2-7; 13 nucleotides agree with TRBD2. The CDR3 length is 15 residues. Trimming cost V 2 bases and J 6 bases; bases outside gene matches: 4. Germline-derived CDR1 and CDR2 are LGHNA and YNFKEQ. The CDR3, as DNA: TGTGCCAGCAGCCAAAAAACTAGCGGGGGGGCCGAGCAGTACTTC. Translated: CASSQKTSGGAEQYF.

CDR3 sequence: CASSEHWSSYNSPLHF. In DNA form, the CDR3 reads TGTGCCAGCAGTGAACACTGGAGCTCCTATAATTCACCCCTCCACTTT. The chain recombines TRBV6-1 with TRBJ1-6; D remains ambiguous. This CDR3 has 16 residues. The germline V gene encodes CDR1 MNHNS and CDR2 SASEGT. The V end lost 2 bases, the J end lost 0 bases, and 8 bases lay between the germline ends.

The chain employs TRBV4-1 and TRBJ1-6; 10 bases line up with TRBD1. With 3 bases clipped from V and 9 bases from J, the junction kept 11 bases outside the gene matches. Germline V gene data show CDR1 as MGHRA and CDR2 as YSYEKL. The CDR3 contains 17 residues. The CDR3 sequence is CASSHDGRDRGPSPLHF. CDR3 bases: TGCGCCAGCAGCCACGACGGGAGGGACAGGGGACCTTCACCCCTCCACTTT.

CDR3 nucleotides: TGTGCCAGCAGCTCCACAGGGACCGGGGAGCTGTTTTTT. Residues: CASSSTGTGELFF. The gene calls are TRBV7-2 and TRBJ2-2; possibly TRBD1 for D (6 bases). Trimming pared 4 bases from V and 5 bases from J, leaving 8 bases between. The V gene's germline CDR1 is SGHTA and CDR2 FQGNSA. This CDR3 comprises 13 residues.

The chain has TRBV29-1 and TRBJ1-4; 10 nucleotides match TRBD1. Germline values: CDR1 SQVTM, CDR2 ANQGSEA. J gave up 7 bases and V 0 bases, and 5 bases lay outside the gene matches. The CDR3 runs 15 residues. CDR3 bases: TGCAGCGTTGAAGATCGCGACAGGGGGCCTGAAAAACTGTTTTTT. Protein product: CSVEDRDRGPEKLFF.

The CDR3 is CASSSWTGPNYGYTF. CDR3 in DNA: TGTGCCAGCAGCTCATGGACAGGCCCTAACTATGGCTACACCTTC. The chain is built from TRBV7-8 and TRBJ1-2, with 7 bases that match TRBD1. This CDR3 is built from 15 residues. Trimming removed 4 bases from V and 0 bases from J; junction bases left unmatched: 5. Per germline, CDR1 SGHVS and CDR2 FQNEAQ.

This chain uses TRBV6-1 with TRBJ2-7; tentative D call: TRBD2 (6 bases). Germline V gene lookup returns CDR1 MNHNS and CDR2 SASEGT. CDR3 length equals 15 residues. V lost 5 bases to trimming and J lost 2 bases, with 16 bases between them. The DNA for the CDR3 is TGTGCCAGCAGTCAGGAGGGACCAGGAGCCTACGAGCAGTACTTC. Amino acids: CASSQEGPGAYEQYF.

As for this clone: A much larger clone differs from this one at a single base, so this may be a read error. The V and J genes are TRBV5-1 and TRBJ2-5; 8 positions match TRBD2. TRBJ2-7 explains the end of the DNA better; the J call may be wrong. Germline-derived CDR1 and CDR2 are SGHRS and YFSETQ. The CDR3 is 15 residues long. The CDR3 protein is CASSLGAGGPYEQYF. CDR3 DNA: TGCGCCAGCAGCTTGGGGGCGGGGGGCCCCTACGAGCAGTACTTC.